A single sample gave rise to the 15 T cell receptor beta chains below, sequenced in a study of T cells in Graves' hyperthyroidism and ophthalmopathy. RNA transcripts yielded amplified TCR beta CDR3 regions. The TCR CDR3 first-round RT-PCR relied on the HTBI primer set. TCRdb re-called the multiplex PCR reads with MiXCR, one entry per CDR3 protein. The sample comprises some 370,000 distinct CDR3 sequences, about 15% of which are singletons, and 30% to 40% rests with the top ten. Sequenced material: blood. These receptors were taken from a woman under 40 with Graves' hyperthyroidism that later progressed to Graves' ophthalmopathy.

This clonotype was seen a handful of times. The chain carries TRBV4-1 and TRBJ2-3; 10 bases are shared with TRBD2. The germline gives CDR1 MGHRA, CDR2 YSYEKL. This CDR3 is built from 17 residues. J was trimmed by 2 bases and V by 3 bases; bases with no gene match: 8. The CDR3, as DNA: TGCGCCAGCAGCCACAGAACCGGGACTAGCGACACAGATACGCAGTATTTT. It yields the protein CASSHRTGTSDTDTQYF.

In this sample, this clonotype turned up a few times. This chain links TRBV7-9 with TRBJ1-5; 10 bases are shared with TRBD1. Germline loops: CDR1 SEHNR, CDR2 FQNEAQ (reference sequence). The CDR3 has 18 residues. With V trimmed by 1 base and J by 4 bases, 10 bases remained unmatched. The chain's CDR3 is CASSLDSLRQGANQPQHF. CDR3 in DNA: TGTGCCAGCAGCTTAGACTCCCTGCGACAGGGGGCGAATCAGCCCCAGCATTTT.

This clonotype was detected many times. This chain connects TRBV20-1 to TRBJ2-1; 10 positions match TRBD2. This CDR3 contains 18 residues. Germline CDR1 DFQATT, CDR2 SNEGSKA (reference sequence). The V segment lost 3 bases and the J segment 7 bases; nucleotides outside the gene matches: 18. The CDR3: CSASIGLAGDAVQNEQFF. CDR3 coding DNA: TGCAGTGCTAGTATTGGCCTAGCGGGAGACGCTGTACAGAATGAGCAGTTCTTC.

The CDR3 DNA is TGCAGTGCTAGAGATTCAGGCAGCTATGGCTACACCTTC. It codes for CSARDSGSYGYTF. This chain links TRBV20-1 with TRBJ1-2; D uncertain. CDR1 DFQATT and CDR2 SNEGSKA come from the germline V gene (reference sequence). Trimming took off 0 bases at V and 4 bases at J, with 9 bases between the two ends. The CDR3 length is 13 residues.

A few counts support this clonotype. J is TRBJ1-1 and V is TRBV20-1; D call uncertain. CDR3 length: 11 residues. Germline CDR1 DFQATT, CDR2 SNEGSKA (reference sequence). For the CDR3, the DNA is TGCAGCGCCGGTATGAACACTGAAGCTTTCTTT. It translates to CSAGMNTEAFF.

This clonotype was counted many times. The chain employs TRBV19 and TRBJ2-7; tentative D call: TRBD2 (6 bases). Germline CDR1 is LNHDA and CDR2 is SQIVND (reference sequence). The V gene lost 1 base and the J gene lost 0 bases, with 13 bases spanning the gap. This CDR3 is built from 16 residues. The CDR3 loop reads CASSIGFGGSSYEQYF. In nucleotides, the CDR3 is TGTGCCAGTAGTATAGGTTTCGGAGGGAGCTCCTACGAGCAGTACTTC.

The chain couples TRBV5-1 to TRBJ1-2, with 11 bases lining up with TRBD1. V dropped 5 bases and J dropped 2; count of bases not matched to a gene: 5. Germline V gene lookup returns CDR1 SGHRS and CDR2 YFSETQ. This CDR3 has 15 amino acids. CDR3 nucleotide sequence: TGCGCCAGCAGTTCCGGACAGGGGGCGAACTATGGCTACACCTTC. Translated, it gives CASSSGQGANYGYTF.

This clonotype occurred a few times. This chain joins TRBV7-9 and TRBJ1-6; the match to TRBD1 covers 8 bases. The junction had 4 bases not matched to a gene; V was cut back by 5 bases and J by 7 bases. The CDR3 has 14 residues. Germline values: CDR1 SEHNR, CDR2 FQNEAQ (reference sequence). CDR3 DNA sequence: TGTGCCAGCAGCACGACAGGGGTGAATTCACCCCTCCACTTT. Residues: CASSTTGVNSPLHF.

Many counts were recorded for this clonotype. V is TRBV27 and J is TRBJ2-7, with TRBD2 as a possible D gene (5 bases). The CDR3 consists of 13 residues. The germline CDR1 and CDR2 sequences are MNHEY and SMNVEV (reference sequence). The V end lost 5 bases, the J end lost 4 bases, and 12 bases lay between the germline ends. The chain's CDR3 is CASSPGRGYEQYF. DNA of the CDR3: TGTGCCAGCAGTCCGGGCCGGGGATACGAGCAGTACTTC.

This clonotype was picked up many times. The chain combines TRBV18 with TRBJ2-3; possible D gene TRBD1, 5 bases. V lost 6 bases to trimming and J lost 1 base, with 14 bases between them. Germline CDR1 and CDR2: KGHSH and LQKENI. This CDR3 has 15 amino acids. CDR3 in DNA: TGTGCCAGCTCGCACCAGGGCCAGGGCACAGATACGCAGTATTTT. Protein sequence: CASSHQGQGTDTQYF.

This clonotype was counted many times. This rearrangement joins TRBV20-1 to TRBJ2-7; TRBD2 might be the D (6 bases). The CDR3 contains 15 residues. V was pared by 6 bases and J by 2 bases, with 20 bases between. Germline V lookup: CDR1 DFQATT, CDR2 SNEGSKA (reference sequence). The CDR3 loop reads CSARVFGGTPYEQYF. CDR3 nucleotides: TGCAGTGCCAGGGTCTTTGGCGGGACCCCCTACGAGCAGTACTTC.

This clonotype was counted many times. The chain employs TRBV6-5 and TRBJ1-2; 7 nucleotides line up with TRBD1. V trimming: 1 base; J trimming: 2 bases; junction bases outside the gene matches: 4. The CDR3 length is 15 residues. Looked up from germline, CDR1 is MNHEY and CDR2 is SVGAGI. CDR3 in amino acids: CASSYFGGGNYGYTF. The CDR3, as DNA: TGTGCCAGCAGTTACTTCGGAGGGGGCAACTATGGCTACACCTTC.

The chain carries TRBV7-2 and TRBJ1-2; D is unresolved. The CDR3 is 15 amino acids. Trimming shortened V by 3 bases and J by 4 bases, and 15 bases separated the two germline ends. CDR1 is SGHTA, CDR2 FQGNSA, per germline. The CDR3 sequence: CASSFAGLGGYGYTF. Here the CDR3 DNA reads TGTGCCAGCAGCTTCGCGGGGTTAGGTGGCTATGGCTACACCTTC.

This clonotype was recorded many times. This sequence joins TRBV2 and TRBJ1-2; D is possibly TRBD1 (5 bases). CDR3 length: 12 amino acids. The germline V gene has CDR1 SNHLY and CDR2 FYNNEI. The V and J ends lost 7 bases and 3 bases respectively, with 9 bases between them. This CDR3 is CASTGTDYGYTF. The CDR3 DNA sequence: TGTGCCAGCACTGGGACTGACTATGGCTACACCTTC.

The chain uses TRBV20-1 and TRBJ2-7, with 8 bases lining up with TRBD1. Per germline, CDR1 DFQATT and CDR2 SNEGSKA (reference sequence). The CDR3 loop spans 11 amino acids. Trimming took 5 bases from V and 6 from J; bases not matched to a gene: 3. The CDR3 DNA reads as TGCAGTGCTCTCGGACAGGGCGAGCAGTACTTC. Encoded protein: CSALGQGEQYF.